The 20 T cell receptor beta chains in this list originate from one sample, sequenced in a study of OX40 agonist ivuxolimab in advanced cancers. Here immunoSEQ multiplex PCR was the method, and the copy in TCRdb shows in-frame clones only, minus some. The sample yields some 39,000 clones, roughly 77% seen once. Here the sequenced sample was CD4+ or CD8+ T cells sorted from blood, taken in a trial of the OX40 agonist ivuxolimab. These TCRs come from an adult with an advanced solid tumor such as melanoma, head and neck, liver or kidney cancer.

The J gene is TRBJ2-7, the V gene TRBV11-2; 7 bases match TRBD1. Germline trimming cut 1 base from V and 2 bases from J; bases unmatched to any gene: 5. CDR3 size: 15 residues. Germline assignment: CDR1 SGHAT and CDR2 FQNNGV. The CDR3 spells CASSLVTGDPYEQYF. CDR3 coding DNA: TGTGCCAGCAGCTTAGTAACAGGGGACCCCTACGAGCAGTACTTC. The full variable domain, its missing parts supplied by reference TRBV11-2 and TRBJ2-7, is EAGVAQSPRYKIIEKRQSVAFWCNPISGHATLYWYQQILGQGPKLLIQFQNNGVVDDSQLPKDRFSAERLKGVDSTLKIQPAKLEDSAVYLCASSLVTGDPYEQYFGPGTRLTVT.

The genes are TRBV7-9 and TRBJ1-4; no definite D call. The CDR3 length is 16 residues. V dropped 4 bases and J dropped 8 bases, with 20 bases sitting between them. Germline V gene data show CDR1 as SEHNR and CDR2 as FQNEAQ (reference sequence). The CDR3 is CASSSVERTGREKLFF. The CDR3 bases are TGTGCCAGCAGCTCGGTGGAGAGGACGGGTAGGGAAAAACTGTTTTTT.

Only a few counts were recorded for this clone. The gene calls are TRBV5-6 and TRBJ1-2; 11 bases are a match to TRBD1. There are 15 residues in the CDR3. Trimming cost V 3 bases and J 3 bases; bases outside gene matches: 4. CDR1 is SGHDT and CDR2 is YYEEEE in the germline V gene. The CDR3 sequence: CASSWTGGGDYGYTF. Here the CDR3 DNA reads TGTGCCAGCAGCTGGACAGGGGGCGGTGACTATGGCTACACCTTC.

V and J are TRBV30 and TRBJ2-7, with D unclear. Germline values: CDR1 GTSNPN, CDR2 SVGIG (reference sequence). The CDR3 is 12 amino acids. V shed 0 bases and J shed 6 bases, with 9 bases lying between them. CDR3 in DNA: TGTGCCTGGAGTGTACATCGTCTCGAGCAGTACTTC. This encodes CAWSVHRLEQYF.

The chain links TRBV9 to TRBJ1-5, with D perhaps TRBD1 (6 bases). V was cut by 7 bases and J by 4 bases, with 12 bases left in between. The CDR3 totals 13 residues. CDR1 is SGDLS and CDR2 is YYNGEE in the germline V gene. The DNA of the CDR3 is TGTGCCAGCTCGCCAGGGGTTAATCAGCCCCAGCATTTT. It specifies CASSPGVNQPQHF.

V usage is TRBV7-9 and J usage is TRBJ1-2; the D gene is possibly TRBD1 (6 bases). V was pared by 5 bases and J by 2 bases, with 12 bases between. Germline assignment: CDR1 SEHNR and CDR2 FQNEAQ (reference sequence). CDR3 size: 14 residues. The CDR3 region is CASSKWTENYGYTF. CDR3 DNA sequence: TGTGCCAGCAGCAAATGGACAGAGAACTATGGCTACACCTTC.

The genes are TRBV7-3 and TRBJ1-5; 9 bases map to TRBD1. V dropped 5 bases and J dropped 4; count of bases not matched to a gene: 6. Germline V gene data show CDR1 as SGHTA and CDR2 as FQGTGA. The CDR3 spans 15 residues. The CDR3 reads CASSLTGGRNQPQHF. The CDR3 region has the DNA TGTGCCAGCAGCCTGACAGGGGGAAGAAATCAGCCCCAGCATTTT.

V is TRBV9 and J is TRBJ2-7; TRBD1 agrees at 7 bases. Trimming cost V 2 bases and J 7 bases; bases outside gene matches: 12. The CDR3 totals 15 residues. The germline CDR1 and CDR2 sequences are SGDLS and YYNGEE. DNA of the CDR3: TGTGCCAGCAGCGTCTCGACAGGGTCCCTATTTGAGCAGTACTTC. It is translated as CASSVSTGSLFEQYF.

This chain joins TRBV14 and TRBJ2-7; the match to TRBD1 covers 9 bases. Germline V gene data show CDR1 as SGHDN and CDR2 as FVKESK. The CDR3 has 15 residues. J gave up 3 bases and V 4 bases, and 7 bases lay outside the gene matches. This CDR3 reads CASSLGQGPYYEQYF. CDR3 nucleotides: TGTGCCAGCAGCCTCGGACAGGGGCCGTACTACGAGCAGTACTTC.

CDR3 region: CASSQDPQASTDTQYF. CDR3 nucleotide sequence: TGCGCCAGCAGCCAAGATCCGCAGGCAAGCACAGATACGCAGTATTTT. The chain employs TRBV4-3 and TRBJ2-3; no clear D gene. Germline V lookup: CDR1 LGHNA, CDR2 YSLEER. This CDR3 has 16 amino acids. V lost 0 bases and J 0 bases, leaving 10 bases between the germline ends.

As concerns this clone: The junction does not match germline at one end; this may be a read error. The CDR3 loop reads CASSITGTHTGELFF. CDR3 in DNA: TGTGCTAGCAGTATCACGGGGACACACACCGGGGAGCTGTTTTTT. The chain couples TRBV7-7 to TRBJ2-2, with a weak D call TRBD1 (6 bases). CDR3 length equals 15 residues. CDR1 is SSHAT and CDR2 is FNYEAQ in the germline V gene (reference sequence).

This clone was counted only a few times. This chain joins TRBV15 and TRBJ2-3; D remains unclear. CDR1 is LNHNV, CDR2 YYDKDF, per germline (reference sequence). The CDR3 runs 16 residues. The V gene lost 0 bases and the J gene lost 2 bases, with 12 bases spanning the gap. CDR3 sequence reads: CATSRDRLLSTDTQYF. The CDR3 coding sequence is TGTGCCACCAGCAGAGATCGGCTCCTATCCACAGATACGCAGTATTTT.

This clone appeared a few times. The chain combines TRBV27 with TRBJ1-6; D is undetermined. Trimming took off 7 bases at V and 2 bases at J, with 18 bases between the two ends. CDR3 length: 17 amino acids. Per the germline V gene, CDR1 is MNHEY and CDR2 is SMNVEV (reference sequence). CDR3 sequence (DNA): TGTGCCAGCAACCCCCGGGGAAACGCCGCCTATAATTCACCCCTCCACTTT. It translates to CASNPRGNAAYNSPLHF.

The J gene is TRBJ1-2, the V gene TRBV18; no clear D. Looked up from germline, CDR1 is KGHSH and CDR2 is LQKENI. There are 14 residues in the CDR3. The V end lost 2 bases, the J end lost 4 bases, and 11 bases lay between the germline ends. CDR3 sequence reads: CASSPSKGIYGYTF. Here the CDR3 DNA reads TGTGCCAGCTCACCAAGTAAGGGTATCTATGGCTACACCTTC.

Note on this clone: A far larger clone is one base from this, pointing to a likely read error. The chain has TRBV10-3 and TRBJ1-6; a possible D gene is TRBD1 (5 bases). Germline V lookup: CDR1 ENHRY, CDR2 SYGVKD. The CDR3 length is 13 residues. CDR3 residues: CASSYQGSSPLHF. The CDR3 nucleotides read TGTGCCAGCAGTTACCAGGGAAGTTCACCCCTCCACTTT.

This chain joins TRBV7-7 and TRBJ2-3, with D possibly being TRBD2 (5 bases). Germline CDR1 reads SSHAT; CDR2 reads FNYEAQ (reference sequence). There are 13 residues in the CDR3. The germline V and J ends were trimmed by 0 bases and 6 bases, with 7 bases remaining between them. The CDR3 sequence: CASSLAEGDTQYF. In DNA form, the CDR3 reads TGTGCCAGCAGCTTAGCTGAGGGCGATACGCAGTATTTT. The whole variable domain, remainder taken from reference TRBV7-7 and TRBJ2-3, is GAGVSQSPRYKVTKRGQDVTLRCDPISSHATLYWYQQALGQGPEFLTYFNYEAQPDKSGLPSDRFSAERPEGSISTLTIQRTEQRDSAMYRCASSLAEGDTQYFGPGTRLTVL.

The rearrangement joins TRBV6-1 to TRBJ2-7; 12 positions agree with TRBD2. Germline CDR1 reads MNHNS; CDR2 reads SASEGT. There are 15 residues in the CDR3. V trimming: 3 bases; J trimming: 9 bases; junction bases outside the gene matches: 9. In DNA form, the CDR3 reads TGTGCCAGCAGTGACCCGGCTAGCGGGAGGGGGGGGCAGTACTTC. It encodes CASSDPASGRGGQYF.

Note on this clone: At the DNA level, this CDR3 is encoded by other sequences in the same sample as well. The chain uses TRBV6-5 and TRBJ1-1; 9 nucleotides line up with TRBD1. The length of the CDR3 is 14 residues. After removal of 6 bases from V and 0 bases from J, the junction contained 2 bases not matched to a gene. Germline V lookup: CDR1 MNHEY, CDR2 SVGAGI. CDR3 nucleotide sequence: TGTGCCAGCAGAAGACAGGGGGTGAACACTGAAGCTTTCTTT. Translation: CASRRQGVNTEAFF.

This chain joins TRBV5-1 and TRBJ1-4; TRBD1 is a possible D gene (6 bases). In germline, CDR1 is SGHRS, CDR2 YFSETQ. The CDR3 sequence is 15 residues long. Between the trimmed V and J ends, which lost 4 bases and 2 bases, there was a span of 12 bases. CDR3 bases: TGCGCCAGCAGCGATACAGGGTCGACTAATGAAAAACTGTTTTTT. Translated, it gives CASSDTGSTNEKLFF.

This clone was observed a handful of times. V usage is TRBV27 and J usage is TRBJ1-2; weak D call: TRBD1 (5 bases). CDR3 length equals 15 residues. Trimming shortened V by 5 bases and J by 1 base, and 14 bases separated the two germline ends. The germline gives CDR1 MNHEY, CDR2 SMNVEV (reference sequence). The CDR3 region is CASSLTGGYNYGYTF. CDR3 DNA: TGTGCCAGCAGTCTAACCGGGGGATATAACTATGGCTACACCTTC.